This T cell receptor (beta chain) originates from a study of blood T cell repertoires in COVID-19. Study details: The origin of the acute and convalescent COVID-19 samples was the United States, Italy and Spain.

The V gene lost 0 bases and the J gene lost 5 bases, with 16 bases spanning the gap. Germline CDR1 reads LNHNV; CDR2 reads YYDKDF (reference sequence). This CDR3 spans 16 amino acids. Followed longitudinally, the Seattle patients had been enrolled during active infection. Profiling relied on immunoSEQ multiplex PCR, and the TCRdb table lists in-frame clones only, not all of them. The table records about 160,000 clones, around 82% of them present only once. The sequence came from a man at least 80 years old with COVID-19, enrolled during active disease. Sequenced sample: peripheral blood. The chain uses TRBV15 and TRBJ2-5; possibly TRBD2 for D (6 bases). The CDR3 sequence is CATSRDRGQGLETQYF. The CDR3 DNA reads as TGTGCCACCAGCAGAGATCGGGGCCAGGGACTGGAGACCCAGTACTTC.